This T cell receptor (beta chain) was identified in a study of cytomegalovirus exposure and HLA in healthy donors. The PCR contained 60 Vbeta and 13 Jbeta primers. Here immunoSEQ multiplex PCR was the method, and the copy in TCRdb shows in-frame clones only, minus some. The data show some 90,000 clones, 65% to 80% seen once. The CDR3 length is 19 residues. Trimming at V came to 3 bases and at J to 0 bases, leaving 9 bases not matched to a gene. The receptor was derived from a woman in her seventies in good health and CMV-seropositive. V usage is TRBV23-1 and J usage is TRBJ2-2; 11 bases match TRBD1. TRBV23-1 falls under the ORF class, with uncertain function. What was sequenced was PBMCs. DNA of the CDR3: TGCGCCAGCAGTCAGGGGGGACAGGGGGTGATCACGAACACCGGGGAGCTGTTTTTT. Its protein is CASSQGGQGVITNTGELFF.